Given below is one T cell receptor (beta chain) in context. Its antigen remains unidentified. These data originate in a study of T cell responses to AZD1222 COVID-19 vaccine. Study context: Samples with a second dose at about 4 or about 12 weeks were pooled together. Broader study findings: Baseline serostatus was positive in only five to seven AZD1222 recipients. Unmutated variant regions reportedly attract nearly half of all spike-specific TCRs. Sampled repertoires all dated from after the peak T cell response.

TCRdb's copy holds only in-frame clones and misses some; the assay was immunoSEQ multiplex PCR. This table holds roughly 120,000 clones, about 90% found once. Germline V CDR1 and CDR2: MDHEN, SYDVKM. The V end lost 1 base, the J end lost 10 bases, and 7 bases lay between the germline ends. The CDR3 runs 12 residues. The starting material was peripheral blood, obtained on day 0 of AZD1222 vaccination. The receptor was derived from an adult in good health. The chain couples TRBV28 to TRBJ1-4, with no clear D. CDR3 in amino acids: CASSLLRGKLFF. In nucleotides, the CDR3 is TGTGCCAGCAGTTTATTGCGGGGAAAACTGTTTTTT.